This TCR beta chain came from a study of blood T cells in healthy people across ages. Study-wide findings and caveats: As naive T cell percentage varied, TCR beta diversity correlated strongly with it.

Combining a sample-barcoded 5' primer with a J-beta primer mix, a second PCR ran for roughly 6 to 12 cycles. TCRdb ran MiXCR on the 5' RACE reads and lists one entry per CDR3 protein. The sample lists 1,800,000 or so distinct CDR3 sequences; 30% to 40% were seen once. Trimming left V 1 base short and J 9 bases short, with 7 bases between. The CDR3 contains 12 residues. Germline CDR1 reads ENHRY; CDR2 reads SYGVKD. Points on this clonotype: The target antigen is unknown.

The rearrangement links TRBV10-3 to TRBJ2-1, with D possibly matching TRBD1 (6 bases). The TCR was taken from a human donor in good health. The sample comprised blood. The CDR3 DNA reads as TGTGCCATCAGTGAGTTACAGGGTGAGCAGTTCTTC. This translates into CAISELQGEQFF.